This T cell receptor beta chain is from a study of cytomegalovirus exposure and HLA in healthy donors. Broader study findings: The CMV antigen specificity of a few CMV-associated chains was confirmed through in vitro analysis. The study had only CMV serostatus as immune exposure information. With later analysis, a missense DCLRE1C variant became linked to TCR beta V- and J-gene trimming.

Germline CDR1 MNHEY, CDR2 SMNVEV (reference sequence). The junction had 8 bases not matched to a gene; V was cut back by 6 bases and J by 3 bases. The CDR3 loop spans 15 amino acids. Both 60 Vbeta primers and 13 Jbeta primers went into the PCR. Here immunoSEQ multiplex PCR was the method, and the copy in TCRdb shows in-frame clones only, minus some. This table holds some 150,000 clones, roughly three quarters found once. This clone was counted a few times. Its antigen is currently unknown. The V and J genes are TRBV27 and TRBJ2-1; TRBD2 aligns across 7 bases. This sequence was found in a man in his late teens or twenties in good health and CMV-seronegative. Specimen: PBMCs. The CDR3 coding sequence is TGTGCCAGCAGAGCGCGGGGAGGGCTCTACAATGAGCAGTTCTTC. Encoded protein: CASRARGGLYNEQFF.